This T cell receptor beta chain was observed in a study of CD8+CD57+ T cells in acquired aplastic anemia. Of note for this clonotype: As yet, its antigen is unknown.

It was genomic DNA that served as the template for profiling TCR beta VDJ and CDR3. MiXCR, applied by TCRdb to the reads, yields one record per CDR3 protein. The data show about 190,000 distinct CDR3 sequences, about 64% seen once. After removal of 5 bases from V and 3 bases from J, the junction contained 7 bases not matched to a gene. The length of the CDR3 is 14 residues. Germline CDR1 reads SGHVS; CDR2 reads FNYEAQ. Study observations and caveats: Statistical testing detected no significant gap in CD8+ Simpson's diversity between patients and controls.

The clonotype was recovered from a human donor with severe aplastic anemia or a healthy control (not recorded which). Sequenced input: sorted CD4+, CD8+, or CD8+CD57+ T cells (not recorded which) from PBMCs. V and J are TRBV7-6 and TRBJ2-7, with TRBD2 matching 7 bases. In nucleotides, the CDR3 is TGTGCCAGCAGCCTACTAGCGAACTACTACGAGCAGTACTTC. Translating it yields CASSLLANYYEQYF.